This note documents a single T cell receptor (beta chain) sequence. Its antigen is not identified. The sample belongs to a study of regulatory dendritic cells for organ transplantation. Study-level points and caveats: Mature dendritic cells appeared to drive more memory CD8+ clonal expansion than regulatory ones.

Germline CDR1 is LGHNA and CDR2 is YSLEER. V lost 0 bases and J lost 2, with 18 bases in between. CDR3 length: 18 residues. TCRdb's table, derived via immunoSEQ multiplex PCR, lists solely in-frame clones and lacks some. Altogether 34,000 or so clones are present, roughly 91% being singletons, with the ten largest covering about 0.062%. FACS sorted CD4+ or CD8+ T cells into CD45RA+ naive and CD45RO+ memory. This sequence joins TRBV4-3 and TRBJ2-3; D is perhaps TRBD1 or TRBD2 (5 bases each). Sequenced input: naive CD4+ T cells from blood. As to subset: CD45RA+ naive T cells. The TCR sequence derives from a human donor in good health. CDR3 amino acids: CASSQDARGRGYTDTQYF. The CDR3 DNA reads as TGCGCCAGCAGCCAAGATGCCCGGGGAAGGGGCTACACAGATACGCAGTATTTT.